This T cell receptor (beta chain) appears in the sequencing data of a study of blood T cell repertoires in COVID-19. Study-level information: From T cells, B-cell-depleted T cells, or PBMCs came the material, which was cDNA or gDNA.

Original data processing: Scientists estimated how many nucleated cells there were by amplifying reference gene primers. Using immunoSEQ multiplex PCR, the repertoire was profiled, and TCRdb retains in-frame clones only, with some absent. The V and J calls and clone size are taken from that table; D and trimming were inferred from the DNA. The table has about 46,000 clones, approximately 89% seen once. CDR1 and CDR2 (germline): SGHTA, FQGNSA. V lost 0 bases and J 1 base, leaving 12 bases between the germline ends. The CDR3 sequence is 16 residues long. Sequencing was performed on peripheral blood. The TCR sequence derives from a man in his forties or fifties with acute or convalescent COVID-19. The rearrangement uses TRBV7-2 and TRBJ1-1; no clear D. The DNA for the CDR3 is TGTGCCAGCAGCTTAGCGCAGCCGGGTTGGAACACTGAAGCTTTCTTT. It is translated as CASSLAQPGWNTEAFF.